This record covers a single T cell receptor beta chain. Its antigen is undetermined. V lost 2 bases, J lost 6 bases, and 10 bases lay in between. The CDR3 consists of 13 residues. Germline V CDR1 and CDR2: MGHRA, YSYEKL. The data were obtained in a study of T cell responses to AZD1222 COVID-19 vaccine. Data came from immunoSEQ multiplex PCR; TCRdb stores just in-frame clones and leaves some out. The sample has about 140,000 clones, approximately 91% seen once. Study-level findings and limits: Samples come after the peak T cell response, not at day 14.

The receptor was derived from an adult who received the MenACWY meningococcal vaccine as a control. Sequenced here: peripheral blood, sampled 28 days after the second dose of the MenACWY control vaccine. The J gene is TRBJ1-1, the V gene TRBV4-1; D is unclear. The DNA of the CDR3 is TGCGCCAGCAGCCAACCGCCAAAATCTGAAGCTTTCTTT. This encodes CASSQPPKSEAFF.